This TCR beta chain is drawn from a study of T cells in localized non-small cell lung cancer. Findings and limits, study-wide: Prolonged overall survival went with higher T cell density in the blood. It remains possible that heterogeneity exists, since only one tumor region was sequenced.

Generated by immunoSEQ multiplex PCR, the TCRdb table keeps only in-frame clones and is missing some. The sample lists about 1,500 clones; 30% to 45% were seen once. Concerning this clone: What it recognizes is unknown.

Material: lung tumor tissue, obtained before any cancer treatment. The sequence came from a female donor at least 60 years old with stage I lung adenocarcinoma.

CDR3: CASSRLGNTEAFF. For the CDR3, the DNA is TGTGCCAGCAGTAGATTGGGCAACACTGAAGCTTTCTTT. The V and J genes are TRBV6-8 and TRBJ1-1; D uncertain. The V end was cut by 5 bases, the J end by 2 bases, with 9 bases between. The germline V gene encodes CDR1 MNHGY and CDR2 SAAAGT. The length of the CDR3 is 13 residues.